The source of this TCR beta chain is a study of T cell responses to AZD1222 COVID-19 vaccine. From germline, CDR1 is MNHEY and CDR2 SVGAGI. There are 11 residues in the CDR3. The protocol was immunoSEQ multiplex PCR, while the TCRdb copy is restricted to in-frame clones and leaves out a portion. The table has some 130,000 clones, about four fifths seen once; the top ten hold about 4%. The specimen was peripheral blood, collected on day 0 of AZD1222 vaccination. This TCR derives from an adult in good health. The chain couples TRBV6-5 to TRBJ1-2, with 10 bases matching TRBD1. CDR3 sequence: CADGQGGRYTF. For the CDR3, the DNA is TGTGCTGATGGACAGGGGGGACGCTACACCTTC.